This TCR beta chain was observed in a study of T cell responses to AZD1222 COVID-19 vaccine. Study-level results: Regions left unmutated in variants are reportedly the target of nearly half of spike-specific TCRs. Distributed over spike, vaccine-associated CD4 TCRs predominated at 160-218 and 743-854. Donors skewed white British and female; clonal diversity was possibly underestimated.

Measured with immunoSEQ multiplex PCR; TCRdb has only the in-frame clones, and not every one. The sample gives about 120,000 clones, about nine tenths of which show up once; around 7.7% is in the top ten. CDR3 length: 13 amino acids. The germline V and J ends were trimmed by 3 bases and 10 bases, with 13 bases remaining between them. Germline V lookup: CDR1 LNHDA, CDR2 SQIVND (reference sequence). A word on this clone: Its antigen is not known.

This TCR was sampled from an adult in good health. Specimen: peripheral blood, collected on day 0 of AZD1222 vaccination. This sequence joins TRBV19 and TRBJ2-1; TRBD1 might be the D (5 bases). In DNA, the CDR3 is TGTGCCAGTAGTATCACCTTCCAGGGCGAGCAGTTCTTC. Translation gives CASSITFQGEQFF.